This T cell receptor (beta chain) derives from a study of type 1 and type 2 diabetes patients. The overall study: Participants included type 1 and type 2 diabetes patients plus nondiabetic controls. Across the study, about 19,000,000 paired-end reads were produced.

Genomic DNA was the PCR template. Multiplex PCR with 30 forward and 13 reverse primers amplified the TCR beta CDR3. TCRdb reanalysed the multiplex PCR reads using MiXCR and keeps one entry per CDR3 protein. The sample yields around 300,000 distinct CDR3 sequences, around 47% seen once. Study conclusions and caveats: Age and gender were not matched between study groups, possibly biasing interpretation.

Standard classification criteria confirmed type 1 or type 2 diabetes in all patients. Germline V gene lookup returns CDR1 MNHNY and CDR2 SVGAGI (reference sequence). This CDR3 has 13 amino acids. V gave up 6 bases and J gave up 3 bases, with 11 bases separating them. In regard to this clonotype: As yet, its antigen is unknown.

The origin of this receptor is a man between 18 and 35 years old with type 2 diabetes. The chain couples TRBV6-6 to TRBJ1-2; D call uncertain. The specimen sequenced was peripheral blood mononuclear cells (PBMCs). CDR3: CASSDSADYGYTF. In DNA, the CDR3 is TGTGCCAGCAGCGACTCAGCCGACTATGGCTACACCTTC.